Sequencing of this T cell receptor beta chain was carried out in a study of blood T cells in healthy people across ages. V was clipped by 7 bases and J by 3 bases, with 16 bases between them. This CDR3 spans 15 amino acids. This clonotype was counted only a few times. For the second PCR, which ran for about 6 to 11 cycles, a sample-barcoded 5' primer and a J-beta primer mix were used. TCRdb ran MiXCR on the 5' RACE reads and lists one entry per CDR3 protein. Of 800,000 or so distinct CDR3 sequences in the sample, 46% were seen once. The receptor comes from a man older than 75 in good health. Sequencing was carried out using blood. The genes are TRBV12-3 or TRBV12-4 and TRBJ2-4; possibly TRBD1 or TRBD2 for D (5 bases each). CDR3 bases: TGTGCCAGCACGCCTGGGGGAAAGGGCAAAAACATTCAGTACTTC. It translates to CASTPGGKGKNIQYF.